This T cell receptor beta chain was captured by sequencing in a study of blood T cell repertoires in COVID-19. About the research overall: The cDNA or gDNA used as material had been derived from T cells, B-cell-depleted T cells, or PBMCs.

Germline lookup yields CDR1 LGHDT and CDR2 YNNKEL (reference sequence). Trimming removed 1 base at V and 2 bases at J, with 11 bases between. This CDR3 has 15 residues. Methods used by the authors: The authors estimated nucleated cell counts from reference gene primer amplification. Only in-frame clones appear in the TCRdb table, and some are missing; sequencing was by immunoSEQ multiplex PCR. From that table come the V and J calls and clone size; the DNA was used to work out D and trimming. The sample contains 140,000 to 150,000 clones, approximately 83% of which appear only once. Material for sequencing was peripheral blood. The chain links TRBV3-1 (or the pseudogene TRBV3-2) to TRBJ1-1, with TRBD1 as a possible D gene (5 bases). The receptor comes from a woman aged 60 to 75 with COVID-19, enrolled during active disease. CDR3 bases: TGTGCCAGCAGCCAAGGAGAAAGGGGAAACACTGAAGCTTTCTTT. Residues: CASSQGERGNTEAFF.